Following are 8 T cell receptor beta chains from one sample sequenced in a study of spatial heterogeneity in lung cancer (dated by TCRdb to the late 2010s). The time point label corresponds to: sample taken at primary tumor resection. Whole RNA extracted from tumor and nontumor lung tissue, or from cryopreserved PBMC samples, was used for TCR sequencing without cell sorting. Libraries came from 5' RACE. Sequencing used a NextSeq 500. Clones were called with MiXCR by TCRdb after fastp trimmed the public reads at Q25, and only in-frame beta chains were retained. Rows merge per CDR3 protein into single entries with the most common DNA and genes. Within this sample are around 23,000 distinct CDR3 sequences, with about 3% of them counted one time only. The ten largest clonotypes hold less than 35% of the sample. The sample was PBMCs, taken at surgery. All receptors derive from a female donor with early-stage non-small cell lung cancer.

This clonotype was seen many times. CDR3 in DNA: TGTGCCAGCAGTGGGACTAGCGGGAGTACAGGCAATGAGCAGTTCTTC. Its protein product is CASSGTSGSTGNEQFF. The chain has TRBV2 and TRBJ2-1; TRBD2 aligns across 13 bases. This CDR3 spans 16 amino acids. V was clipped by 4 bases and J by 6 bases; unmatched bases: 6. The germline CDR1 and CDR2 sequences are SNHLY and FYNNEI. The full variable domain, rest sourced from reference TRBV2 and TRBJ2-1, is EPEVTQTPSHQVTQMGQEVILRCVPISNHLYFYWYRQILGQKVEFLVSFYNNEISEKSEIFDDQFSVERPDGSNFTLKIRSTKLEDSAMYFCASSGTSGSTGNEQFFGPGTRLTVL.

This clonotype was counted at least ten times. The V and J genes are TRBV7-2 and TRBJ2-3; TRBD2 might be the D (6 bases). The CDR3 totals 14 residues. In germline, CDR1 is SGHTA, CDR2 FQGNSA. V lost 0 bases and J lost 2, with 6 bases in between. The CDR3 loop is CASSLAGLTDTQYF. The CDR3 DNA reads TGTGCCAGCAGCTTAGCGGGACTCACAGATACGCAGTATTTT.

The table lists this clonotype with a few counts. This chain links TRBV19 with TRBJ2-7, with no clear D. Trimming shortened V by 5 bases and J by 4 bases, and 3 bases separated the two germline ends. Germline CDR1 reads LNHDA; CDR2 reads SQIVND (reference sequence). The CDR3 is 10 residues long. For the CDR3, the DNA is TGTGCCAGTAGTTGGTACGAGCAGTACTTC. Translating gives CASSWYEQYF.

This clonotype has more than one count but fewer than ten. The genes are TRBV2 and TRBJ1-6, with D hard to call. Trimming left V 7 bases short and J 3 bases short, with 7 bases between. The CDR3 extends over 13 amino acids. Germline V lookup: CDR1 SNHLY, CDR2 FYNNEI. CDR3 residues: CASIDNYNSPLHF. CDR3 nucleotide sequence: TGTGCCAGCATTGACAACTATAATTCACCCCTCCACTTT.

This clonotype was counted ten times or more. The V call is TRBV5-1, the J call TRBJ2-2, with TRBD2 identical over 7 bases. The CDR3 spans 17 residues. The V segment lost 0 bases and the J segment 4 bases; nucleotides outside the gene matches: 9. In germline, CDR1 is SGHRS, CDR2 YFSETQ. Here the CDR3 DNA reads TGCGCCAGCAGCTTGGAATCGGGCGGGAGTGGCACCGGGGAGCTGTTTTTT. Its protein is CASSLESGGSGTGELFF.

This clonotype was observed many times. The chain recombines TRBV9 with TRBJ2-2; 7 nucleotides match TRBD2. J was trimmed by 3 bases and V by 0 bases; bases with no gene match: 5. Germline lookup yields CDR1 SGDLS and CDR2 YYNGEE. The CDR3 length is 16 residues. CDR3 nucleotide sequence: TGTGCCAGCAGCGTAGAGGCGGGAGACTACACCGGGGAGCTGTTTTTT. It specifies CASSVEAGDYTGELFF.

This clonotype was recorded many times. The V and J genes are TRBV25-1 and TRBJ1-2; 7 bases agree with TRBD1. Germline CDR1 is MGHDK and CDR2 is SYGVNS. The CDR3 length is 14 residues. The ends lost 5 bases at V and 5 bases at J; junction bases unmatched: 8. This CDR3 reads CASSPPGQWYGYTF. The CDR3 DNA is TGTGCCAGCAGTCCACCGGGACAGTGGTATGGCTACACCTTC.

This clonotype was counted many times. CDR3 in amino acids: CASSEAWASDTGELFF. The CDR3 DNA follows: TGTGCCAGCTCAGAGGCGTGGGCTAGCGACACCGGGGAGCTGTTTTTT. The gene calls are TRBV9 and TRBJ2-2; possibly TRBD2 for D (6 bases). V was cut by 7 bases and J by 3 bases, with 19 bases left in between. Germline V gene data show CDR1 as SGDLS and CDR2 as YYNGEE. This CDR3 is built from 16 residues.